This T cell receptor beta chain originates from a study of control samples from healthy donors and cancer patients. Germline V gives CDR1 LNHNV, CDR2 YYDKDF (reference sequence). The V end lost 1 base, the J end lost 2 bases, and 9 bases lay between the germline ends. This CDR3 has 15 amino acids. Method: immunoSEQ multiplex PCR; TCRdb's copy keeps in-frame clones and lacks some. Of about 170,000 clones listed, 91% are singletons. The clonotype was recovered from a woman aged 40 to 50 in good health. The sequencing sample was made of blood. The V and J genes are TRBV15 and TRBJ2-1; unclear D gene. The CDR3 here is CATSRGTEAYNEQFF. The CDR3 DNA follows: TGTGCCACCAGCAGAGGAACAGAAGCCTACAATGAGCAGTTCTTC.